The rows below give T cell receptor beta chains drawn from one sample of a study of T cells in narcolepsy. Sequencing was performed with immunoSEQ multiplex PCR; in TCRdb, only in-frame clones are kept and a portion is missing. The sample holds tens of thousands of clones; more than 70% are singletons and the top ten take roughly 1.2%. Sequencing was performed on CD45RA- memory CD4+ T cells from PBMCs. These receptors were taken from a human donor with narcolepsy. Each CDR3 is given with its conserved first and last residue. Each record gives: CDR3 length, clone size, D gene, J gene, V gene, CDR3 protein, CDR3 DNA. The D gene is left open where the match is weak. The listing skips clone size in some rows; elsewhere it reads once, few, many or a size class.

cdr3_length: 13; clone_size: -; d_call: TRBD1; j_call: TRBJ1-2; v_call: TRBV6-5; cdr3_aa: CASSYGTGNGYTF; cdr3_nt: TGTGCCAGCAGTTACGGGACAGGGAATGGCTACACCTTC
cdr3_length: 12; clone_size: once; d_call: -; j_call: TRBJ1-2; v_call: TRBV9; cdr3_aa: CASRGGNYGYTF; cdr3_nt: TGTGCCAGTCGCGGGGGTAACTATGGCTACACCTTC
cdr3_length: 11; clone_size: -; d_call: -; j_call: TRBJ2-3; v_call: TRBV11-2; cdr3_aa: CAILGGGTQYF; cdr3_nt: TGTGCCATCCTAGGTGGAGGTACGCAGTATTTT
cdr3_length: 16; clone_size: once; d_call: -; j_call: TRBJ1-6; v_call: TRBV10-1; cdr3_aa: CASSDPGGDGNSPLHF; cdr3_nt: TGCGCCAGCAGTGACCCCGGGGGGGACGGAAATTCACCCCTCCACTTT
cdr3_length: 15; clone_size: -; d_call: -; j_call: TRBJ1-6; v_call: TRBV11-2; cdr3_aa: CASSFMSGDNSPLHF; cdr3_nt: TGTGCCAGCAGCTTCATGTCGGGTGATAATTCACCCCTCCACTTT
cdr3_length: 14; clone_size: -; d_call: -; j_call: TRBJ1-1; v_call: TRBV4-1; cdr3_aa: CASSQVSWNTEAFF; cdr3_nt: TGCGCCAGCAGCCAAGTCTCCTGGAACACTGAAGCTTTCTTT
cdr3_length: 15; clone_size: -; d_call: TRBD2; j_call: TRBJ2-7; v_call: TRBV7-9; cdr3_aa: CASSSGRERSYEQYF; cdr3_nt: TGTGCCAGCAGCTCAGGGCGGGAGAGGTCCTACGAGCAGTACTTC
cdr3_length: 13; clone_size: few; d_call: -; j_call: TRBJ1-4; v_call: TRBV5-1; cdr3_aa: CASSSETGEKLFF; cdr3_nt: TGCGCCAGCAGCTCCGAGACAGGAGAAAAACTGTTTTTT
cdr3_length: 15; clone_size: -; d_call: TRBD2; j_call: TRBJ2-3; v_call: TRBV11-2; cdr3_aa: CASTRTSGGADTQYF; cdr3_nt: TGTGCCAGCACCCGAACTAGCGGGGGGGCAGATACGCAGTATTTT
cdr3_length: 15; clone_size: -; d_call: TRBD1; j_call: TRBJ2-5; v_call: TRBV10-2; cdr3_aa: CASRTGQGGSETQYF; cdr3_nt: TGCGCCAGCAGAACCGGACAGGGGGGTTCGGAGACCCAGTACTTC
cdr3_length: 12; clone_size: -; d_call: -; j_call: TRBJ1-4; v_call: TRBV6-6; cdr3_aa: CASGGVGEKLFF; cdr3_nt: TGTGCCAGCGGCGGAGTGGGTGAAAAACTGTTTTTT
cdr3_length: 12; clone_size: -; d_call: -; j_call: TRBJ2-1; v_call: TRBV12-5; cdr3_aa: CASASPLDEQFF; cdr3_nt: TGTGCTAGTGCCTCCCCCCTAGATGAGCAGTTCTTC
cdr3_length: 13; clone_size: -; d_call: -; j_call: TRBJ1-1; v_call: TRBV29-1; cdr3_aa: CSVSIYMNTEAFF; cdr3_nt: TGCAGCGTTAGTATTTACATGAACACTGAAGCTTTCTTT
cdr3_length: 13; clone_size: -; d_call: -; j_call: TRBJ1-1; v_call: TRBV5-1; cdr3_aa: CASSLQRNTEAFF; cdr3_nt: TGCGCCAGCAGCCTACAGAGGAACACTGAAGCTTTCTTT
cdr3_length: 15; clone_size: -; d_call: -; j_call: TRBJ1-5; v_call: TRBV7-8; cdr3_aa: CASSLEGGSNQPQHF; cdr3_nt: TGTGCCAGCAGCTTAGAGGGGGGGAGCAATCAGCCCCAGCATTTT
cdr3_length: 14; clone_size: -; d_call: -; j_call: TRBJ1-1; v_call: TRBV19; cdr3_aa: CASSITSGPPEAFF; cdr3_nt: TGTGCCAGTAGTATAACCAGTGGTCCTCCTGAAGCTTTCTTT
cdr3_length: 12; clone_size: -; d_call: -; j_call: TRBJ2-7; v_call: TRBV7-6; cdr3_aa: CASSLGTYEQYF; cdr3_nt: TGTGCCAGCAGCTTAGGCACCTACGAGCAGTACTTC
cdr3_length: 14; clone_size: -; d_call: TRBD1; j_call: TRBJ1-5; v_call: TRBV18; cdr3_aa: CASSRQGVGQPQHF; cdr3_nt: TGTGCCAGCTCCCGACAGGGTGTCGGTCAGCCCCAGCATTTT
cdr3_length: 17; clone_size: -; d_call: -; j_call: TRBJ1-4; v_call: TRBV4-1; cdr3_aa: CASSQMKGKGPNEKLFF; cdr3_nt: TGCGCCAGCAGCCAAATGAAGGGGAAGGGGCCTAATGAAAAACTGTTTTTT
cdr3_length: 16; clone_size: -; d_call: TRBD2; j_call: TRBJ2-1; v_call: TRBV11-2; cdr3_aa: CASSIPGLAGTLEQFF; cdr3_nt: TGTGCCAGCAGCATACCGGGACTAGCGGGGACACTAGAGCAGTTCTTC
cdr3_length: 11; clone_size: -; d_call: TRBD1; j_call: TRBJ1-1; v_call: TRBV5-1; cdr3_aa: CASRDSIEAFF; cdr3_nt: TGCGCCAGTAGGGACAGTATAGAAGCTTTCTTT
cdr3_length: 15; clone_size: -; d_call: TRBD1; j_call: TRBJ1-5; v_call: TRBV6-9; cdr3_aa: CASSYPGQGGQPQHF; cdr3_nt: TGTGCCAGCAGTTATCCGGGACAGGGAGGTCAGCCCCAGCATTTT
cdr3_length: 14; clone_size: once; d_call: TRBD1; j_call: TRBJ1-3; v_call: TRBV18; cdr3_aa: CASSPDRAGNTIYF; cdr3_nt: TGTGCCAGCTCACCAGACAGGGCCGGAAACACCATATATTTT
cdr3_length: 11; clone_size: -; d_call: -; j_call: TRBJ1-2; v_call: TRBV6-1; cdr3_aa: CASSLAYGYTF; cdr3_nt: TGTGCCAGCAGTTTGGCCTATGGCTACACCTTC
cdr3_length: 18; clone_size: -; d_call: -; j_call: TRBJ2-1; v_call: TRBV9; cdr3_aa: CASSRPRFDSNFYNEQFF; cdr3_nt: TGTGCCAGCAGCCGGCCACGATTCGACAGCAACTTTTACAATGAGCAGTTCTTC
cdr3_length: 11; clone_size: -; d_call: -; j_call: TRBJ2-3; v_call: TRBV20-1; cdr3_aa: CSAPFPDTQYF; cdr3_nt: TGCAGTGCTCCCTTTCCAGATACGCAGTATTTT
cdr3_length: 15; clone_size: -; d_call: TRBD1; j_call: TRBJ1-4; v_call: TRBV30; cdr3_aa: CAWSLIDRVSEKLFF; cdr3_nt: TGTGCCTGGAGCCTAATCGACAGGGTTAGCGAAAAACTGTTTTTT
cdr3_length: 13; clone_size: -; d_call: -; j_call: TRBJ2-7; v_call: TRBV6-6; cdr3_aa: CASIKDTPYEQYF; cdr3_nt: TGTGCCAGCATCAAGGACACCCCCTACGAGCAGTACTTC
cdr3_length: 13; clone_size: -; d_call: -; j_call: TRBJ2-2; v_call: TRBV7-6; cdr3_aa: CASSLEDLGELFF; cdr3_nt: TGTGCCAGCAGCTTAGAGGACCTCGGGGAGCTGTTTTTT
cdr3_length: 15; clone_size: -; d_call: -; j_call: TRBJ1-1; v_call: TRBV11-2; cdr3_aa: CASSLDPVMNTEAFF; cdr3_nt: TGTGCCAGCAGCTTAGACCCGGTTATGAACACTGAAGCTTTCTTT
cdr3_length: 16; clone_size: -; d_call: TRBD2; j_call: TRBJ2-1; v_call: TRBV18; cdr3_aa: CASSPREREHYNEQFF; cdr3_nt: TGTGCCAGCTCACCACGGGAGCGGGAGCATTACAATGAGCAGTTCTTC
cdr3_length: 15; clone_size: -; d_call: -; j_call: TRBJ2-1; v_call: TRBV11-2; cdr3_aa: CASSFLSSGYNEQFF; cdr3_nt: TGTGCCAGCAGCTTCCTTAGCTCTGGGTACAATGAGCAGTTCTTC
cdr3_length: 11; clone_size: -; d_call: TRBD1; j_call: TRBJ1-1; v_call: TRBV18; cdr3_aa: CASSRQGEAFF; cdr3_nt: TGTGCCAGCTCCCGACAGGGAGAAGCTTTCTTT
cdr3_length: 15; clone_size: -; d_call: -; j_call: TRBJ2-6; v_call: TRBV5-1; cdr3_aa: CASAPDSSGANVLTF; cdr3_nt: TGCGCCAGCGCACCGGACAGCTCTGGGGCCAACGTCCTGACTTTC
cdr3_length: 14; clone_size: -; d_call: TRBD1; j_call: TRBJ2-3; v_call: TRBV19; cdr3_aa: CASSITGATDTQYF; cdr3_nt: TGTGCCAGTAGTATTACAGGGGCCACAGATACGCAGTATTTT
cdr3_length: 12; clone_size: -; d_call: -; j_call: TRBJ1-5; v_call: TRBV5-4; cdr3_aa: CASSVDSQPQHF; cdr3_nt: TGTGCCAGCAGCGTCGACAGTCAGCCCCAGCATTTT
cdr3_length: 15; clone_size: -; d_call: -; j_call: TRBJ1-6; v_call: TRBV7-8; cdr3_aa: CASSGGTDYNSPLHF; cdr3_nt: TGTGCCAGCAGCGGGGGGACCGATTATAATTCACCCCTCCACTTT
cdr3_length: 14; clone_size: -; d_call: -; j_call: TRBJ1-2; v_call: TRBV7-9; cdr3_aa: CASSPGGLNYGYTF; cdr3_nt: TGTGCCAGCAGCCCCGGGGGCCTTAACTATGGCTACACCTTC
cdr3_length: 14; clone_size: -; d_call: -; j_call: TRBJ1-2; v_call: TRBV5-1; cdr3_aa: CASSQLGENYGYTF; cdr3_nt: TGCGCCAGCAGCCAGCTAGGGGAGAACTATGGCTACACCTTC
cdr3_length: 14; clone_size: -; d_call: TRBD1; j_call: TRBJ1-4; v_call: TRBV6-1; cdr3_aa: CASSKDREGEKLFF; cdr3_nt: TGTGCCAGCAGTAAAGACAGGGAGGGTGAAAAACTGTTTTTT
cdr3_length: 14; clone_size: -; d_call: -; j_call: TRBJ1-1; v_call: TRBV19; cdr3_aa: CASSIRQGSAEAFF; cdr3_nt: TGTGCCAGTAGTATAAGGCAGGGGAGTGCTGAAGCTTTCTTT
cdr3_length: 16; clone_size: -; d_call: TRBD2; j_call: TRBJ2-2; v_call: TRBV5-8; cdr3_aa: CASSRRRAGGSGELFF; cdr3_nt: TGTGCCAGCAGCCGGAGGCGAGCGGGGGGGTCCGGGGAGCTGTTTTTT
cdr3_length: 11; clone_size: -; d_call: -; j_call: TRBJ1-5; v_call: TRBV6-1; cdr3_aa: CASSEAGPQHF; cdr3_nt: TGTGCCAGCAGTGAAGCTGGGCCCCAGCATTTT
cdr3_length: 14; clone_size: -; d_call: -; j_call: TRBJ2-2; v_call: TRBV11-2; cdr3_aa: CASSLDHRTGELFF; cdr3_nt: TGTGCCAGCAGCTTAGACCACAGGACCGGGGAGCTGTTTTTT
cdr3_length: 16; clone_size: -; d_call: TRBD1; j_call: TRBJ1-2; v_call: TRBV5-1; cdr3_aa: CASSLAVSGTGGGYTF; cdr3_nt: TGCGCCAGCAGCTTGGCCGTTAGTGGGACAGGGGGCGGCTACACCTTC
cdr3_length: 14; clone_size: -; d_call: -; j_call: TRBJ1-5; v_call: TRBV10-3; cdr3_aa: CAIDADPSNQPQHF; cdr3_nt: TGTGCCATCGACGCGGACCCAAGCAATCAGCCCCAGCATTTT
cdr3_length: 14; clone_size: -; d_call: TRBD1; j_call: TRBJ2-7; v_call: TRBV5-1; cdr3_aa: CASSWDSLSYEQYF; cdr3_nt: TGCGCCAGCAGCTGGGACAGCCTATCCTACGAGCAGTACTTC
cdr3_length: 15; clone_size: -; d_call: TRBD1; j_call: TRBJ2-1; v_call: TRBV7-3; cdr3_aa: CASSRDRALNNEQFF; cdr3_nt: TGTGCCAGCAGCCGGGACAGGGCCCTGAACAATGAGCAGTTCTTC
cdr3_length: 14; clone_size: -; d_call: TRBD2; j_call: TRBJ2-2; v_call: TRBV6-6; cdr3_aa: CASKAGAPTGELFF; cdr3_nt: TGTGCCAGCAAAGCGGGAGCCCCCACCGGGGAGCTGTTTTTT
cdr3_length: 11; clone_size: -; d_call: TRBD1; j_call: TRBJ1-2; v_call: TRBV30; cdr3_aa: CAWGRDRGSTF; cdr3_nt: TGTGCCTGGGGCCGGGACAGGGGATCCACCTTC
cdr3_length: 14; clone_size: once; d_call: TRBD2; j_call: TRBJ2-3; v_call: TRBV7-3; cdr3_aa: CASGAGGFVDTQYF; cdr3_nt: TGTGCCAGCGGGGCGGGAGGGTTCGTAGATACGCAGTATTTT
cdr3_length: 14; clone_size: -; d_call: -; j_call: TRBJ1-5; v_call: TRBV30; cdr3_aa: CAWSGGGSNQPQHF; cdr3_nt: TGTGCCTGGAGCGGCGGGGGAAGCAATCAGCCCCAGCATTTT
cdr3_length: 16; clone_size: -; d_call: -; j_call: TRBJ2-7; v_call: TRBV11-3; cdr3_aa: CASSGVGGLRSYEQYF; cdr3_nt: TGTGCCAGCAGCGGAGTTGGGGGCCTCCGCTCCTACGAGCAGTACTTC